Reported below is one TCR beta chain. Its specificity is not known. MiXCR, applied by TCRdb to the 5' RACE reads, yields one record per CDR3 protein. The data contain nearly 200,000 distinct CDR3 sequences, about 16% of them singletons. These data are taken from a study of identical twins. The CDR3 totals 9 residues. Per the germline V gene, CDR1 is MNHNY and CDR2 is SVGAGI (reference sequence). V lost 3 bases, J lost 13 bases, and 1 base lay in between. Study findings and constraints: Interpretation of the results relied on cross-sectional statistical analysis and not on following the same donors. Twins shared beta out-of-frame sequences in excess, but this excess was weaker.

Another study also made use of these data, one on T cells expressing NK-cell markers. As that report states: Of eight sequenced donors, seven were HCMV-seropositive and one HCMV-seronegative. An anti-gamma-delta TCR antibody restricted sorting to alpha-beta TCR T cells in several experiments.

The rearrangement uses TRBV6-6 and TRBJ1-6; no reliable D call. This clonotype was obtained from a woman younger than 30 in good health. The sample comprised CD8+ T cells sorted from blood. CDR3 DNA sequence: TGTGCCAGCAGTTATCCCCTCCACTTT. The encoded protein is CASSYPLHF.